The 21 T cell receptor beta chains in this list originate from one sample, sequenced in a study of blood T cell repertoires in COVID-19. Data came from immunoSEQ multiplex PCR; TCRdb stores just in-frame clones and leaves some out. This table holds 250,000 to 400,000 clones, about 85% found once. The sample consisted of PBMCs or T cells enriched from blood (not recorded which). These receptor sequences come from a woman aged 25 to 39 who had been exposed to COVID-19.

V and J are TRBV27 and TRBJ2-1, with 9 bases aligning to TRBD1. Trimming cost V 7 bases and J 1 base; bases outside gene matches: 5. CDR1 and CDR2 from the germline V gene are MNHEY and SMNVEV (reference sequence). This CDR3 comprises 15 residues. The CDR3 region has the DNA TGTGCCAGCACCCCGGGACAGGGTTCCTACAATGAGCAGTTCTTC. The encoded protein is CASTPGQGSYNEQFF.

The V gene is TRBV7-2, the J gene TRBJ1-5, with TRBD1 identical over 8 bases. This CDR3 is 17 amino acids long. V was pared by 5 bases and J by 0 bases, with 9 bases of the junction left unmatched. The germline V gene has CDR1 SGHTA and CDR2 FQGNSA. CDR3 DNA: TGTGCCAGCAGCCCGACAGGGGTTGGGTATAGCAATCAGCCCCAGCATTTT. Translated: CASSPTGVGYSNQPQHF. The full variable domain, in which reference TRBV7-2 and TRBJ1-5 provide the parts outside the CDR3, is GAGVSQSPSNKVTEKGKDVELRCDPISGHTALYWYRQSLGQGLEFLIYFQGNSAPDKSGLPSDRFSAERTGGSVSTLTIQRTQQEDSAVYLCASSPTGVGYSNQPQHFGDGTRLSIL.

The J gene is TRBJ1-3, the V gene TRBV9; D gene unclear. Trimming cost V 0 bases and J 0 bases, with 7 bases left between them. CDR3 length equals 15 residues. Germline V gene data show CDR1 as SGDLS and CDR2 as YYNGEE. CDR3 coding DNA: TGTGCCAGCAGCGTAGGGCGGATCTCTGGAAACACCATATATTTT. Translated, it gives CASSVGRISGNTIYF.

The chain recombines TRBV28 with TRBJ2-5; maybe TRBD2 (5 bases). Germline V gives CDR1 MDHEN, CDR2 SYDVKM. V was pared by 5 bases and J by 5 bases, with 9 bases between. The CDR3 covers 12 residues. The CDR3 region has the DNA TGTGCCAGCAGTATAGGACTGGAGACCCAGTACTTC. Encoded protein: CASSIGLETQYF.

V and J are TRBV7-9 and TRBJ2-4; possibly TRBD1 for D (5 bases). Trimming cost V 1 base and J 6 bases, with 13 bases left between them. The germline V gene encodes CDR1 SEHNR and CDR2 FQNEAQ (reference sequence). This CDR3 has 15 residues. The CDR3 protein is CASSLDFDRGNIQYF. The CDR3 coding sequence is TGTGCCAGCAGCTTAGACTTTGACAGAGGAAACATTCAGTACTTC.

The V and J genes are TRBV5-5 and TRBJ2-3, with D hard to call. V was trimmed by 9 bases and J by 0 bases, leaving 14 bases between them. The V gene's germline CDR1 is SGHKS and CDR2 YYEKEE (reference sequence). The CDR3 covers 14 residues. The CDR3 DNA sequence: TGTGCCACCAAGCTTACGTGCAGCACAGATACGCAGTATTTT. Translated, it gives CATKLTCSTDTQYF.

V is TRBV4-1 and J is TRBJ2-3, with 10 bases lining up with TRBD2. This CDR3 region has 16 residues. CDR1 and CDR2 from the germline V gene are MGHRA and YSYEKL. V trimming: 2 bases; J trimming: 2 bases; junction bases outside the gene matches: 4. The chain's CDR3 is CASSQRLAGPTDTQYF. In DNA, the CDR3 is TGCGCCAGCAGCCAAAGACTAGCGGGCCCCACAGATACGCAGTATTTT.

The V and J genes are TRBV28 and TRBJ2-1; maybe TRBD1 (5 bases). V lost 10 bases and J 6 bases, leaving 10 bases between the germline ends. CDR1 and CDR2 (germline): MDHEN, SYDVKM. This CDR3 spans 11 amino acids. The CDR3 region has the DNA TGTGCCAACGGACACCCCAATGAGCAGTTCTTC. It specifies CANGHPNEQFF. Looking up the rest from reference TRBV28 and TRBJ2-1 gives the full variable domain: DVKVTQSSRYLVKRTGEKVFLECVQDMDHENMFWYRQDPGLGLRLIYFSYDVKMKEKGDIPEGYSVSREKKERFSLILESASTNQTSMYLCANGHPNEQFFGPGTRLTVL.

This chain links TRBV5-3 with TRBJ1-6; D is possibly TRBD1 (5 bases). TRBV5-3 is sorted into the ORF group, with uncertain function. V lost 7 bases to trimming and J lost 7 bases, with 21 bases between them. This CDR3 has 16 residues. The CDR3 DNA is TGTGCCAGATCTAAGGTGGGGGGGAAGAGAAATTCACCCCTCCACTTT. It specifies CARSKVGGKRNSPLHF.

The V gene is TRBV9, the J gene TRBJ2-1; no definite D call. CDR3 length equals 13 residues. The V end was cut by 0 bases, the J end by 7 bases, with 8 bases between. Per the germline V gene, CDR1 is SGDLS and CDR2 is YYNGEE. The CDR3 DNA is TGTGCCAGCAGCGTAGGGCAATGGAATGAGCAGTTCTTC. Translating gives CASSVGQWNEQFF.

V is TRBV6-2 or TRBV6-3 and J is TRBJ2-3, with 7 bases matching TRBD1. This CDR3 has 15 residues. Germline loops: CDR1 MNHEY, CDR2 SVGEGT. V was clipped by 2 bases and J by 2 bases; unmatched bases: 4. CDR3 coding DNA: TGTGCCAGCAGTTACAGGGGGCCTCCCACAGATACGCAGTATTTT. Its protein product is CASSYRGPPTDTQYF.

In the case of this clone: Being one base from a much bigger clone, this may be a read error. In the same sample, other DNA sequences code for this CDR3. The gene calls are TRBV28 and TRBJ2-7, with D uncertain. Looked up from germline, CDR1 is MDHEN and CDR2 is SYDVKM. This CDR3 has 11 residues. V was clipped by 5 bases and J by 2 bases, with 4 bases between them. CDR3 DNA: TGTGCCAGCAGTCCTGCCTACGAGCAGTACTTC. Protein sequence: CASSPAYEQYF.

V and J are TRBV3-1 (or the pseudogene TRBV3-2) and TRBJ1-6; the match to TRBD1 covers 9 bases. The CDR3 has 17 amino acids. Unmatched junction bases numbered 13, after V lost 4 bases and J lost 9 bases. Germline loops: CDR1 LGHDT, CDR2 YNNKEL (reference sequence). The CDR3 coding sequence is TGTGCCAGCAGCCTCACACCCCCGGGACAGGGAGGTTCACCCCTCCACTTT. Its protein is CASSLTPPGQGGSPLHF.

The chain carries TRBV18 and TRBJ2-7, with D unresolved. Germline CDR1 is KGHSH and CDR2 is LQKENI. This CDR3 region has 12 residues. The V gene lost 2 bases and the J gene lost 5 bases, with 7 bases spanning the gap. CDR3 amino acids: CASSPSRDEQYF. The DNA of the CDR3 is TGTGCCAGCTCACCAAGTCGGGACGAGCAGTACTTC.

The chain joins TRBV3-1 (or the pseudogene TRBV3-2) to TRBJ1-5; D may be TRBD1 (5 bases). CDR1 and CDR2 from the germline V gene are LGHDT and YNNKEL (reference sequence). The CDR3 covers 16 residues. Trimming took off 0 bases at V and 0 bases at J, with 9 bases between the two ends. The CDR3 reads CASSQDDSYSNQPQHF. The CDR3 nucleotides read TGTGCCAGCAGCCAAGATGACAGTTATAGCAATCAGCCCCAGCATTTT.

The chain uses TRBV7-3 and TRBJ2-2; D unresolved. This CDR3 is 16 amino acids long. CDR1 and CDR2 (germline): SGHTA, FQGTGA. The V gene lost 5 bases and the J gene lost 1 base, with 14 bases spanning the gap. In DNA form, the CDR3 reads TGTGCCAGCAGCCCCGCGATAGCTGAGAACACCGGGGAGCTGTTTTTT. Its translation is CASSPAIAENTGELFF.

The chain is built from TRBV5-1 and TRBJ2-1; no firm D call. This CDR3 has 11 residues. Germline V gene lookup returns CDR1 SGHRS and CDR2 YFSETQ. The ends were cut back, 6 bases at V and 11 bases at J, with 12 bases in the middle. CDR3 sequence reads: CASTPGDKQFF. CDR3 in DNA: TGCGCCAGCACCCCTGGTGACAAGCAGTTCTTC.

CDR3 DNA: TGTGCCAGTAGTATAGTTCGGGGAGACTATGGCTACACCTTC. Amino acid sequence: CASSIVRGDYGYTF. The chain employs TRBV19 and TRBJ1-2, with unresolved D. Trimming cost V 1 base and J 3 bases, with 9 bases left between them. CDR3 length: 14 amino acids. CDR1 is LNHDA and CDR2 is SQIVND in the germline V gene (reference sequence).

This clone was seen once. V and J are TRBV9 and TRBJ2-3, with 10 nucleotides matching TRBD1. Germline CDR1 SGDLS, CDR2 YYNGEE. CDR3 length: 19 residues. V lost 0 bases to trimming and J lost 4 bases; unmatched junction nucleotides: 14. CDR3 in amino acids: CASSVARTGGVDFSDTQYF. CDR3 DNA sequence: TGTGCCAGCAGCGTAGCGAGGACAGGGGGTGTCGATTTTTCAGATACGCAGTATTTT.

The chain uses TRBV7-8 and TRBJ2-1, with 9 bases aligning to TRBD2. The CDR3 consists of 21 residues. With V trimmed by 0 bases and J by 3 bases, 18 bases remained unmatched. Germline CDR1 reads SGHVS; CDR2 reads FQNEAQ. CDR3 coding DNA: TGTGCCAGCAGCTTAGCGCGCTTGGGACTAGCCAACACCAACTACTACAATGAGCAGTTCTTC. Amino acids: CASSLARLGLANTNYYNEQFF.

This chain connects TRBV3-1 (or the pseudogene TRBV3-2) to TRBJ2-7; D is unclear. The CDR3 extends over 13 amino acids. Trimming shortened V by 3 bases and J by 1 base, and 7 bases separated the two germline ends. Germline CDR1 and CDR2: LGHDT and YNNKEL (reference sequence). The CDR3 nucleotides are TGTGCCAGCAGCCAGCGCCGGTCCTACGAGCAGTACTTC. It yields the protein CASSQRRSYEQYF.